Below are 5 T cell receptor beta chains sequenced from a single sample in a study of blood T cells in healthy people across ages. A second roughly 7 to 11 cycle PCR used barcoded and J-beta primers. TCRdb called the 5' RACE reads again in MiXCR, with one record for every CDR3 protein. The sample has just over 1 million distinct CDR3 sequences, roughly 45% seen once. Sequencing was carried out using blood. These receptors originate from a woman aged 55-69 years in good health.

The J gene is TRBJ2-1, the V gene TRBV2; TRBD1 agrees at 11 bases. The CDR3 is made up of 16 amino acids. From germline, CDR1 is SNHLY and CDR2 FYNNEI. Germline trimming cut 11 bases from V and 6 bases from J; bases unmatched to any gene: 15. The CDR3 spells CAEHGDRDRGGNEQFF. The CDR3 DNA is TGTGCCGAACATGGAGACCGGGACAGGGGGGGCAATGAGCAGTTCTTC.

The chain has TRBV5-6 and TRBJ2-7; 12 nucleotides line up with TRBD1. The germline CDR1 and CDR2 sequences are SGHDT and YYEEEE. This CDR3 has 17 residues. With V trimmed by 0 bases and J by 5 bases, 9 bases remained unmatched. The CDR3 here is CASSLVLGQGATHEQYF. For the CDR3, the DNA is TGTGCCAGCAGCTTGGTGTTGGGACAGGGGGCGACCCACGAGCAGTACTTC. The whole variable domain, filled in from reference TRBV5-6 and TRBJ2-7, reads DAGVTQSPTHLIKTRGQQVTLRCSPKSGHDTVSWYQQALGQGPQFIFQYYEEEERQRGNFPDRFSGHQFPNYSSELNVNALLLGDSALYLCASSLVLGQGATHEQYFGPGTRLTVT.

J is TRBJ1-1 and V is TRBV6-1; D is possibly TRBD1 (5 bases). Between the trimmed V and J ends, which lost 6 bases and 0 bases, there was a span of 11 bases. The CDR3 is 14 residues long. The V gene's germline CDR1 is MNHNS and CDR2 SASEGT. CDR3: CASSPGPVNTEAFF. In DNA form, the CDR3 reads TGTGCCAGCAGCCCGGGACCGGTGAACACTGAAGCTTTCTTT.

This clonotype was counted only a few times. This chain uses TRBV11-3 with TRBJ2-1; no clear D. Germline lookup yields CDR1 SGHNT and CDR2 YENEEA. This CDR3 spans 15 amino acids. Trimming took off 5 bases at V and 0 bases at J, with 11 bases between the two ends. This chain's CDR3 is CASSHSRNSYNEQFF. In DNA, the CDR3 is TGTGCCAGCAGCCACTCTAGAAACTCCTACAATGAGCAGTTCTTC.

V usage is TRBV5-1 and J usage is TRBJ1-2, with 9 bases lining up with TRBD1. There are 13 residues in the CDR3. CDR1 is SGHRS and CDR2 is YFSETQ in the germline V gene. V lost 4 bases, J lost 8 bases, and 6 bases stayed unmatched. CDR3 amino acids: CASSGGQGNGYTF. DNA of the CDR3: TGCGCCAGCAGCGGGGGACAGGGTAACGGCTACACCTTC.